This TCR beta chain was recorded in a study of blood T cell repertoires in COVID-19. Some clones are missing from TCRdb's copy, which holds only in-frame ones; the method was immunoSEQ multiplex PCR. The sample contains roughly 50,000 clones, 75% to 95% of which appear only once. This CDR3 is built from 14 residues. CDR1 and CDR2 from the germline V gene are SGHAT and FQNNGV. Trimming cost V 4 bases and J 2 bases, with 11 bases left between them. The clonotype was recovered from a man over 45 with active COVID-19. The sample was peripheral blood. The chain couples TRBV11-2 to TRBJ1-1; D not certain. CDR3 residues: CASSSSGINTEAFF. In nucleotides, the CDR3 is TGTGCCAGCAGCTCGTCCGGGATCAACACTGAAGCTTTCTTT.